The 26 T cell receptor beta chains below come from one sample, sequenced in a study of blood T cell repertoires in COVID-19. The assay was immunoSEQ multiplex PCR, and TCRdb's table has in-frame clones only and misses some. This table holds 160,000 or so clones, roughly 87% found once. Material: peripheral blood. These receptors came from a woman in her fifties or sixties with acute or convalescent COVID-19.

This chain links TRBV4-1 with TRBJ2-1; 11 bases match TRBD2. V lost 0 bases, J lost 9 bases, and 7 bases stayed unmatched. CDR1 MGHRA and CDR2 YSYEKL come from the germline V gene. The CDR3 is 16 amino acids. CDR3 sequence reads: CASSQDPTSGSGEQFF. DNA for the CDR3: TGCGCCAGCAGCCAAGATCCCACTAGCGGGAGTGGTGAGCAGTTCTTC.

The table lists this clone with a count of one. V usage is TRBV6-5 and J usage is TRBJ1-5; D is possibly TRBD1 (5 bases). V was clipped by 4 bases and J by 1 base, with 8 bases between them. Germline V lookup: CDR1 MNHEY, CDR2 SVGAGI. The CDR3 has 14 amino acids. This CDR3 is CASSFAGSNQPQHF. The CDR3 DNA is TGTGCCAGCAGTTTCGCAGGGAGCAATCAGCCCCAGCATTTT.

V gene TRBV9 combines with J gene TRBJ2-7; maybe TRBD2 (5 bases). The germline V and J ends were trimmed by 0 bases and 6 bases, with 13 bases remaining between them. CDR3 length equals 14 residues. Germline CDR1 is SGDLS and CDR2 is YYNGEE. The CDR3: CASSVGPGFGEQYF. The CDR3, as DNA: TGTGCCAGCAGCGTAGGTCCGGGGTTTGGCGAGCAGTACTTC.

The CDR3: CASSENPGIYGYTF. CDR3 in DNA: TGTGCCAGCAGTGAAAACCCAGGGATCTATGGCTACACCTTC. The chain combines TRBV6-1 with TRBJ1-2, with a possible D match to TRBD1 (5 bases). The germline V and J ends were trimmed by 2 bases and 4 bases, with 11 bases remaining between them. From germline, CDR1 is MNHNS and CDR2 SASEGT. There are 14 residues in the CDR3.

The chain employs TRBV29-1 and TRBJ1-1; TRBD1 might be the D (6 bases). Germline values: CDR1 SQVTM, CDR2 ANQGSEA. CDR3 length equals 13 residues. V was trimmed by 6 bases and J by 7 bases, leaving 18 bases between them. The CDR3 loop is CSVVRTDGNEAFF. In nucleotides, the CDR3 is TGCAGCGTGGTAAGGACAGACGGGAATGAAGCTTTCTTT.

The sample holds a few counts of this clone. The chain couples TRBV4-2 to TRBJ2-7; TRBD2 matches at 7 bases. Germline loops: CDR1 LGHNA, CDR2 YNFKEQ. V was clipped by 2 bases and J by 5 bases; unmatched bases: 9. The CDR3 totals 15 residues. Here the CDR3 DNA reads TGTGCCAGCAGCCAAAGCTTGGGGGGGTATGACGAGCAGTACTTC. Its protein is CASSQSLGGYDEQYF.

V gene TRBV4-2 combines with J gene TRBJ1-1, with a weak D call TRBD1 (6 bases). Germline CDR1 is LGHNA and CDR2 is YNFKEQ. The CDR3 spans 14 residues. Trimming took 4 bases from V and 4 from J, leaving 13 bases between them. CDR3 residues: CASSPGQRGTEAFF. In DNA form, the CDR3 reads TGTGCCAGCAGCCCCGGACAGAGGGGCACTGAAGCTTTCTTT.

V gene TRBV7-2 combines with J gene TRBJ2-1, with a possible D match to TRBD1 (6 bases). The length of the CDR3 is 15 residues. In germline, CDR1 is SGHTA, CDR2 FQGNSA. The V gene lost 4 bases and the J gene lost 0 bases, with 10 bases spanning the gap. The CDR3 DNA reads TGTGCCAGCAGCTACAGGGAGTTCTCCTACAATGAGCAGTTCTTC. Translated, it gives CASSYREFSYNEQFF.

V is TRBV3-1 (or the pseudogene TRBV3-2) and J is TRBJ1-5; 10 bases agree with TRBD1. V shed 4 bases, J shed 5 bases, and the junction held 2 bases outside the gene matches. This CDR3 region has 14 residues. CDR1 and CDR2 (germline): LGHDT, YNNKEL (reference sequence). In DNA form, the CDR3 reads TGTGCCAGCAGCCCTGGGACAGGGGATCAGCCCCAGCATTTT. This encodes CASSPGTGDQPQHF.

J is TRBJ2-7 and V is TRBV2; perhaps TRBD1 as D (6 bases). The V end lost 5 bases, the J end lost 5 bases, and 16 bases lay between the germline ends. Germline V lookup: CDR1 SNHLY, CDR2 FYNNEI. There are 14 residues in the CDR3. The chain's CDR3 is CASSTQGQLDEQYF. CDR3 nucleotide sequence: TGTGCCAGCAGTACACAGGGCCAGCTGGACGAGCAGTACTTC.

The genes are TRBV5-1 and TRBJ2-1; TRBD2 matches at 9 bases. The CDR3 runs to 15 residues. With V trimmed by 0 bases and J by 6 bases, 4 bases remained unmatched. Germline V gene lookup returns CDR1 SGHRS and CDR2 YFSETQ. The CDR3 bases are TGCGCCAGCAGCTTGGTACCTAGCGGGGTCAATGAGCAGTTCTTC. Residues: CASSLVPSGVNEQFF.

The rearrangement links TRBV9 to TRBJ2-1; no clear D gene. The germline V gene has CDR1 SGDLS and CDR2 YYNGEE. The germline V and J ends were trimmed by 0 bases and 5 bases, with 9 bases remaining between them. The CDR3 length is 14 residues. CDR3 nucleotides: TGTGCCAGCAGCGTAGAATCACCTAACAATGAGCAGTTCTTC. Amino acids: CASSVESPNNEQFF.

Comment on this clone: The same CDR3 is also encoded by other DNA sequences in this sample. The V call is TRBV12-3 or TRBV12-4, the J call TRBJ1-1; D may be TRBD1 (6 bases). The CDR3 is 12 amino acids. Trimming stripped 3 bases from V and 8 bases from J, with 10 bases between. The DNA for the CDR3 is TGTGCCAGCAGTTTGAGGGGGACAGAAGCTTTCTTT. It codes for CASSLRGTEAFF.

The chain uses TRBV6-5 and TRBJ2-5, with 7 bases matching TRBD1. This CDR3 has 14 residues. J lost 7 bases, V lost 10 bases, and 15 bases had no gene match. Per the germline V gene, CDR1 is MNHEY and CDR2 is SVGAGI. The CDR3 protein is CATQYGQGVGTQYF. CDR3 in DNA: TGTGCCACCCAATACGGGCAGGGGGTAGGGACCCAGTACTTC.

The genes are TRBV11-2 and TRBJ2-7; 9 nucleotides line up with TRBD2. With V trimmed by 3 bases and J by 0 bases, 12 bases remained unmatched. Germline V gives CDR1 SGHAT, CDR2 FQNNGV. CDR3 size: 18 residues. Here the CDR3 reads CASSFSGSGRSSSYEQYF. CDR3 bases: TGTGCCAGCAGCTTCTCCGGCAGCGGGAGGTCCTCCTCCTACGAGCAGTACTTC.

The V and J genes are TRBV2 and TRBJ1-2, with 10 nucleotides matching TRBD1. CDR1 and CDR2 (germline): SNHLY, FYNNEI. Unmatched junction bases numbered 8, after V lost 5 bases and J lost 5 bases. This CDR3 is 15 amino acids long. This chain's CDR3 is CASSQGTGVWYGYTF. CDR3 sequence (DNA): TGTGCCAGCAGTCAAGGGACAGGGGTATGGTATGGCTACACCTTC.

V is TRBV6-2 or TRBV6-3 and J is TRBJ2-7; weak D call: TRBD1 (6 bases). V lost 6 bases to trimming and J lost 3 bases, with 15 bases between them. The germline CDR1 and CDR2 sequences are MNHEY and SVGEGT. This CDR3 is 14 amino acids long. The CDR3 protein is CASSLGTSVYEQYF. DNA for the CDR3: TGTGCCAGCAGCCTGGGGACATCCGTCTACGAGCAGTACTTC.

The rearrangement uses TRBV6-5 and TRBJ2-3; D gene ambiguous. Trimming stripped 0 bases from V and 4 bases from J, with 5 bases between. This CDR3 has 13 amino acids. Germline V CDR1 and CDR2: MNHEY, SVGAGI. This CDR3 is CASSYSGPDTQYF. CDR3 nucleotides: TGTGCCAGCAGTTACTCGGGCCCAGATACGCAGTATTTT.

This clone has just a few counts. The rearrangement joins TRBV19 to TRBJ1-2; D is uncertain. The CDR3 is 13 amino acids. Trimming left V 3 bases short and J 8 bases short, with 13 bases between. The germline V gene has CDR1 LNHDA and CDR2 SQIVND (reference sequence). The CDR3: CASSISGLKGYTF. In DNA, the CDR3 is TGTGCCAGTAGTATTTCGGGGTTAAAAGGCTACACCTTC.

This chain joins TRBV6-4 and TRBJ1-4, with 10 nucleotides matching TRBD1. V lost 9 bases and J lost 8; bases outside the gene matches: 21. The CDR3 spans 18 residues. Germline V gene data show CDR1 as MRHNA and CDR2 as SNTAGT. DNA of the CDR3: TGTGCCAGGGGAAGACGGGACAGGGGATTTGGTAGGTACGAAAAACTGTTTTTT. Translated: CARGRRDRGFGRYEKLFF.

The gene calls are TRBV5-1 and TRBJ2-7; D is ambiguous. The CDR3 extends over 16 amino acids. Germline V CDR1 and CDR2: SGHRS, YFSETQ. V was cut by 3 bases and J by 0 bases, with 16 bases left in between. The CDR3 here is CASSWALQDLSYEQYF. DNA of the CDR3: TGCGCCAGCAGCTGGGCTCTTCAAGACCTCTCCTACGAGCAGTACTTC.

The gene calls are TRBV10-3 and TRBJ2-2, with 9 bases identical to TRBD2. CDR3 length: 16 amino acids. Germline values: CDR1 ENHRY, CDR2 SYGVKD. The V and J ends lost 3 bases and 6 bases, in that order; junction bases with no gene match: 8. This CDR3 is CAISERSGGPPGELFF. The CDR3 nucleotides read TGTGCCATCAGTGAAAGGAGCGGGGGGCCCCCCGGGGAGCTGTTTTTT.

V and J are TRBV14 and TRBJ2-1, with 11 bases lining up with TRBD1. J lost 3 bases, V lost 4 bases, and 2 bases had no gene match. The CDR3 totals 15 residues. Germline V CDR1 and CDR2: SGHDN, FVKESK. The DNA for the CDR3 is TGTGCCAGCAGCCTCGGGACAGGGGGCTACAATGAGCAGTTCTTC. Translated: CASSLGTGGYNEQFF. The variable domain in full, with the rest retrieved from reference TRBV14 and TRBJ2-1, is EAGVTQFPSHSVIEKGQTVTLRCDPISGHDNLYWYRRVMGKEIKFLLHFVKESKQDESGMPNNRFLAERTGGTYSTLKVQPAELEDSGVYFCASSLGTGGYNEQFFGPGTRLTVL.

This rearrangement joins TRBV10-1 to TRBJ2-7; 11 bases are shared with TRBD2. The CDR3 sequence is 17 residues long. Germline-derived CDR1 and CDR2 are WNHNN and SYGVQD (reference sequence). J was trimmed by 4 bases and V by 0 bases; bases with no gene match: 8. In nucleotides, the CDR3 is TGCGCCAGCAGTGAGTCGAGACTAGCGGGAAGAGGGTACGAGCAGTACTTC. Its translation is CASSESRLAGRGYEQYF.

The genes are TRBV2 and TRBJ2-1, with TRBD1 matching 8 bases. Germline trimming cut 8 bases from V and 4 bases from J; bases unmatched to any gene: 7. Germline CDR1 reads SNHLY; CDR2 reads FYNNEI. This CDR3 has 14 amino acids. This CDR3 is CASGLTGGYNEQFF. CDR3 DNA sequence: TGTGCCAGCGGGCTAACAGGGGGATACAATGAGCAGTTCTTC.

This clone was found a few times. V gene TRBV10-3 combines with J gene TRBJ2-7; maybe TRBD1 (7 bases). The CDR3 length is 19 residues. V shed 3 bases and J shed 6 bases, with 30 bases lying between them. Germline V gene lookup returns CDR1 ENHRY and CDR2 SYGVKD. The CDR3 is CAISDPRTKGAGGAFEQYF. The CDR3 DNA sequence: TGTGCCATCAGTGATCCTCGGACTAAGGGGGCCGGGGGTGCCTTCGAGCAGTACTTC.